This T cell receptor beta chain originates from a study of T-cell memory formation after mild COVID-19 (dated by TCRdb to the early 2020s). For the wider study: TCR sequence clusters from the two donors were found to be largely donor specific. Longitudinal TCRalpha and TCRbeta repertoire sequencing tracked T-cell clones expanding and contracting after mild COVID-19 in a couple of donors. Two young, previously healthy adult volunteers, one female and one male, were included in the cohort. The study at large found these results: The detection of some responding clones in pre-infection memory suggests that pre-existing cross-reactive memory T cells joined the SARS-CoV-2 response. Contracting CD4+ clones turned up mainly in the CM and EM memory subsets, whereas EMRA was where CD8+ clones were enriched. The study included only a couple of mild cases, and larger cohorts that include severe cases with pre-infection samples were judged to be necessary. SARS-CoV-2 specificity was not confirmed for the second-wave clones peaking on day 37. From day 15 to 85, contracting clones showed balanced CD4/CD8 phenotypes, whereas a second wave of clones that expanded from day 15 to 37 leaned towards CD4+.

V loses 2 bases at its end and J loses 6 bases; junction bases beyond the gene matches: 8. Its CDR3 holds 15 amino acids, cysteine through phenylalanine. This entry keeps only the CDR3 DNA: 45 bases, framed from base 1. The CDR1 and CDR2 encoded by the germline V gene are SGDLS and YYNGEE. Sequencing was performed on an Illumina NovaSeq 6000. TCRalpha and TCRbeta cDNA libraries were constructed by 5'RACE with constant-segment primers, with sample barcodes and unique molecular identifiers being introduced. Trizol reagent was used to extract RNA from every sample. The libraries were amplified in two PCR steps, and the second step added a second sample barcode and Illumina TruSeq adapters. Libraries were sequenced on an Illumina NovaSeq with 2 x 150 bp paired-end reads. Per the authors' processing: The reads were demultiplexed and collapsed into UMI-guided consensus sequences using migec v1.2.7. With mixcr v2.1.11, UMI consensuses were aligned to TRA and TRB V and J templates and assembled into clonotypes. Clonotypes were classified as expanded or contracted when called significant by both edgeR and NoisET, with noise models trained on biological replicates. For edgeR calls, the thresholds were a false discovery rate-adjusted p below 0.01 and a log2 fold-change of 1. As an exploratory analysis of dynamics, PCA with hierarchical clustering was applied to max-normalized trajectories of the 1000 most abundant clonotypes. The CD4 or CD8 phenotype of responding clones was assigned using the separately sequenced CD4+ and CD8+ repertoires. The public reads were reanalyzed by TCRdb: fastp trimming at Q25, MiXCR alignment, in-frame beta chains only. Here each entry gathers all rows of one CDR3 protein and keeps the most common genes and DNA. The authors' filters were not applied to this entry. Present in this sample are 190,000 or so distinct CDR3 sequences, roughly 23% of which were seen just once. The top ten constitute around 23% of the sample.

In the case of this clonotype: The specificity of this receptor is unknown. No base quality information exists; no much larger clone differs at one position.

PBMCs were isolated by Ficoll-Paque density gradient centrifugation. Recombination linked TRBV9 to TRBJ2-1, with 7 middle bases fitting TRBD2. The sequenced sample was PBMCs or a T cell subset sorted from them (not recorded which). The source of this sequence is an adult woman who had mild COVID-19 (a few samples of this study predate the infection). The sample titles of this study are shuffled in the database, so cell type and time point are left out; the donor was told from shared clones. The CDR3 region: CASSVGVSSGNEQFF. The nucleotide sequence is TGTGCCAGCAGCGTGGGAGTGTCTAGCGGCAATGAGCAGTTCTTC. Supplemented by the reference TRBV9 and TRBJ2-1 proteins around the CDR3, the complete variable domain is DSGVTQTPKHLITATGQRVTLRCSPRSGDLSVYWYQQSLDQGLQFLIQYYNGEERAKGNILERFSAQQFPDLHSELNLSSLELGDSALYFCASSVGVSSGNEQFFGPGTRLTVL.